A single sample gave rise to the 16 T cell receptor beta chains below, sequenced in a study of tumor and adjacent non-tumor tissue in lung cancer. The library came from three nested PCR rounds adapted from ARM-PCR protocols. TCRdb passed the multiplex PCR reads through MiXCR, listing each CDR3 protein once. The sample includes around 210,000 distinct CDR3 sequences, 60% to 75% of them seen just once. The template was RNA from unsorted bulk tissue. Input material: lung tumor tissue. Source of these receptors: a man aged 60-69 years with non-small cell lung cancer.

On this clonotype: Given a much more abundant clone one base away, this may be a read error. The chain employs TRBV4-1 and TRBJ2-5; D is unresolved. The CDR3 contains 14 residues. CDR1 and CDR2 (germline): MGHRA, YSYEKL. V was clipped by 3 bases and J by 1 base, with 9 bases between them. CDR3 DNA sequence: TGCGCCAGCAGCCATCATAATTCCCAAGAGACCCAGTACTTC. It yields the protein CASSHHNSQETQYF.

On this clonotype: Mismatch with germline at one junction end may stem from a read error. V gene TRBV11-2 combines with J gene TRBJ2-3, with a weak D call TRBD1 (7 bases). This CDR3 contains 17 residues. Germline CDR1 SGHAT, CDR2 FQNNGV. The CDR3 region has the DNA TGTACCAGCAGCTTAGAGGCAGGGGGGACTAGCACAGATACGCAGTATTTT. It is translated as CTSSLEAGGTSTDTQYF.

The chain carries TRBV20-1 and TRBJ1-1; a weak D match, TRBD1 (5 bases). Germline CDR1 DFQATT, CDR2 SNEGSKA (reference sequence). V dropped 6 bases and J dropped 6 bases, with 17 bases sitting between them. The CDR3 is made up of 13 amino acids. The CDR3 region is CSAGTAGNAEAFF. As DNA, the CDR3 is TGCAGTGCCGGGACTGCGGGTAACGCTGAAGCTTTCTTT.

Points on this clonotype: At one end, the junction sequence differs from germline, possibly due to a read error. The chain recombines TRBV11-2 with TRBJ1-2; D gene uncertain. Germline CDR1 SGHAT, CDR2 FQNNGV. CDR3 length equals 13 residues. CDR3 in amino acids: CVSSADVAPGYTF. CDR3 nucleotides: TGTGTCAGCAGCGCCGACGTGGCTCCAGGCTACACCTTC.

The chain has TRBV11-1 and TRBJ2-1, with 13 bases fitting TRBD2. This CDR3 is built from 16 residues. The V segment lost 5 bases and the J segment 9 bases; nucleotides outside the gene matches: 10. CDR1 and CDR2 from the germline V gene are SGHAT and FQDESV (reference sequence). The CDR3, as DNA: TGTGCCAGCAGCGGGACTAGCGGGGAGGCTGGCATTGAGCAGTTCTTC. This codes for CASSGTSGEAGIEQFF. The whole variable domain, remainder taken from reference TRBV11-1 and TRBJ2-1, is EAEVAQSPRYKITEKSQAVAFWCDPISGHATLYWYRQILGQGPELLVQFQDESVVDDSQLPKDRFSAERLKGVDSTLKIQPAELGDSAMYLCASSGTSGEAGIEQFFGPGTRLTVL.

The chain is built from TRBV11-3 and TRBJ1-2; D remains unclear. The V and J ends lost 0 bases and 9 bases respectively, with 17 bases between them. Germline assignment: CDR1 SGHNT and CDR2 YENEEA. The CDR3 consists of 15 residues. CDR3 protein: CASSLDWSLRYSYTF. CDR3 in DNA: TGTGCCAGCAGCTTAGATTGGAGCTTACGTTATAGCTACACCTTC.

As regards this clonotype: A read error may explain this, as a much larger clone is one base away. This chain connects TRBV29-1 to TRBJ2-3; D unclear. V shed 6 bases and J shed 4 bases, with 8 bases lying between them. The CDR3 contains 11 residues. From germline, CDR1 is SQVTM and CDR2 ANQGSEA. The CDR3 DNA reads TGCAGCGTACAAATGGCAGATACGCAGTATTTT. It codes for CSVQMADTQYF.

This clonotype has a single count. The germline gene is not matched at one end of the junction; a read error may be the cause. The chain is built from TRBV7-9 and TRBJ2-7, with a possible D match to TRBD2 (6 bases). Germline CDR1 is SEHNR and CDR2 is FQNEAQ (reference sequence). The CDR3 has 13 amino acids. This CDR3 reads CTSRSGPDYEQYF. The CDR3, as DNA: TGTACCAGCAGAAGTGGACCGGACTACGAGCAGTATTTC. Drawing the rest from reference TRBV7-9 and TRBJ2-7, the complete variable domain is DTGVSQNPRHKITKRGQNVTFRCDPISEHNRLYWYRQTLGQGPEFLTYFQNEAQLEKSRLLSDRFSAERPKGSFSTLEIQRTEQGDSAMYLCTSRSGPDYEQYFGPGTRLTVT.

The table lists this clonotype with a few counts. This chain links TRBV12-3 or TRBV12-4 with TRBJ1-5; 12 nucleotides match TRBD1. This CDR3 has 16 residues. J was trimmed by 4 bases and V by 4 bases; bases with no gene match: 5. This CDR3 reads CASSSPGQGANQPQHF. CDR3 in DNA: TGTGCCAGCAGTTCGCCGGGACAGGGGGCGAATCAGCCCCAGCATTTT.

As to this clonotype: A read error may produce the germline difference seen at one junction end. The J gene is TRBJ2-6, the V gene TRBV11-1; 9 positions agree with TRBD1. The CDR3 has 18 amino acids. In germline, CDR1 is SGHAT, CDR2 FQDESV (reference sequence). The CDR3 here is CTSSQGGQGYSGANVLTF. As DNA, the CDR3 is TGTACCAGCAGCCAGGGGGGACAGGGCTACTCTGGGGCCAACGTCCTGACTTTC.

V usage is TRBV4-2 and J usage is TRBJ1-2; D possibly corresponds to TRBD1 (5 bases). This CDR3 region has 17 residues. Trimming took off 1 base at V and 3 bases at J, with 18 bases between the two ends. The V gene's germline CDR1 is LGHNA and CDR2 YNFKEQ. The CDR3 loop reads CASSQVELGHTHYGYTF. The CDR3 coding sequence is TGTGCCAGCAGCCAAGTGGAGCTCGGACATACTCACTATGGCTACACCTTC.

With respect to this clonotype: The junction shows a germline mismatch at one end, possibly a read error. V usage is TRBV4-2 and J usage is TRBJ2-1, with 14 bases fitting TRBD2. Germline V gene sequence: CDR1 LGHNA, CDR2 YNFKEQ. This CDR3 has 16 amino acids. The CDR3, as DNA: TGTGGCAGCAGTCAAGAGGGGACTAGCGGGAGCTATGAGCAGTTCTTC. Translation: CGSSQEGTSGSYEQFF.

The chain joins TRBV20-1 to TRBJ2-1, with D perhaps matching TRBD2 (6 bases). V dropped 7 bases and J dropped 8 bases, with 18 bases sitting between them. The CDR3 totals 13 residues. Germline V CDR1 and CDR2: DFQATT, SNEGSKA (reference sequence). This CDR3 is CSDRDLPLDEQFF. CDR3 in DNA: TGCAGTGATAGGGACTTGCCCTTGGATGAGCAGTTCTTC.

This sequence joins TRBV6-2 or TRBV6-3 and TRBJ2-7; D is possibly TRBD1 (5 bases). Germline loops: CDR1 MNHEY, CDR2 SVGEGT. This CDR3 is built from 16 residues. Trimming took 6 bases from V and 0 from J, leaving 18 bases between them. The CDR3 protein is CASRGPRTPSSYEQYF. The CDR3 DNA reads as TGTGCCAGCAGGGGGCCCAGGACACCGAGCTCCTACGAGCAGTACTTC.

Comments on this clonotype: A much larger clonotype is one base distant, so this may be a read error. The chain carries TRBV6-2 or TRBV6-3 and TRBJ2-3, with a possible D match to TRBD2 (5 bases). Germline CDR1 is MNHEY and CDR2 is SVGEGT. With 2 bases removed from V and 2 bases from J, the gap between germline ends came to 14 bases. The CDR3 is made up of 16 amino acids. The CDR3 sequence: CASSYPAGKDTDTQYF. In DNA form, the CDR3 reads TGTGCCAGCAGTTACCCGGCCGGGAAAGACACAGATACGCAGTATTTT.

In regard to this clonotype: At one end, the junction sequence differs from germline, possibly due to a read error. The chain uses TRBV10-1 and TRBJ2-3, with a weak D call TRBD2 (6 bases). CDR1 WNHNN and CDR2 SYGVQD come from the germline V gene (reference sequence). The CDR3 sequence is 12 residues long. CDR3 residues: CTTSLVGGTQYF. Here the CDR3 DNA reads TGTACCACCTCCCTCGTAGGAGGGACGCAGTATTTT.